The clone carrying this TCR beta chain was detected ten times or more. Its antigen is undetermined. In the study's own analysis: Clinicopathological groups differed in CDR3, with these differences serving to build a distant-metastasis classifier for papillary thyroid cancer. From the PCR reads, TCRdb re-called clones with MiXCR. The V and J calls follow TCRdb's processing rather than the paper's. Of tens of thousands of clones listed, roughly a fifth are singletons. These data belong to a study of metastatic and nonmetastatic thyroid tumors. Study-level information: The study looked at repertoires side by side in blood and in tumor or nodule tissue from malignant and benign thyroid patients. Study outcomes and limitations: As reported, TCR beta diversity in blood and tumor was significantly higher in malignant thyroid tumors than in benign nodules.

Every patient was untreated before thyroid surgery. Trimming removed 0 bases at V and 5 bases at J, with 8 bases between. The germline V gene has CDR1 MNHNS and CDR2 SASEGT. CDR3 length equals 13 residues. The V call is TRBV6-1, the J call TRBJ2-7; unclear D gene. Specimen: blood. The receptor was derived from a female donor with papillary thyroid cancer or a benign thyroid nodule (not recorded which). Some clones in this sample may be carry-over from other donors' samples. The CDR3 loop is CASSEAGYHEQYF. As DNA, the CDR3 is TGTGCCAGCAGTGAAGCTGGTTACCACGAGCAGTACTTC.